This T cell receptor beta chain derives from a study of human T cells and chemical hapten exposure. Study summary: The scalp of each patient received a weekly diphenylcyclopropenone dose for the full roughly 24-week study. Study-wide points: Among expanded TCRs, significantly more large CDR3 similarity clusters formed than among controls. TCRs whose frequency exceeded 1 in 1000 remained the same following DPC sensitization.

The table lists this clonotype with many counts. Its antigen is currently unknown. After removal of 5 bases from V and 13 bases from J, the junction contained 14 bases not matched to a gene. This CDR3 is built from 14 residues. The germline V gene has CDR1 SGHVS and CDR2 FNYEAQ. The time point here: patch test 1, 2 weeks after DPC sensitization. As to treatment: therapeutic diphenylcyclopropenone sensitization with weekly scalp DPC. During construction of the library, unique molecular identifiers were attached to individual cDNA molecules for quantitative, reproducible TCR counting. TCRdb reanalysed the RACE reads using MiXCR and keeps one entry per CDR3 protein. The data show fewer than 100,000 distinct CDR3 sequences, 10% to 15% seen once.

This specimen consisted of whole blood, obtained in connection with sensitization to the hapten diphenylcyclopropenone (DPC). The clonotype was recovered from a woman aged 55 to 70 with alopecia areata. Some clones in this sample may be carry-over from other donors' samples. This chain uses TRBV7-6 with TRBJ2-1; 7 nucleotides align to TRBD2. The DNA of the CDR3 is TGTGCCAGCAGCGTCGGGAGTAGCGGGTATACTCAGTTCTTC. It specifies CASSVGSSGYTQFF. Using reference TRBV7-6 and TRBJ2-1 for the parts outside the CDR3, the full variable domain is GAGVSQSPRYKVTKRGQDVALRCDPISGHVSLYWYRQALGQGPEFLTYFNYEAQQDKSGLPNDRFSAERPEGSISTLTIQRTEQRDSAMYRCASSVGSSGYTQFFGPGTRLTVL.